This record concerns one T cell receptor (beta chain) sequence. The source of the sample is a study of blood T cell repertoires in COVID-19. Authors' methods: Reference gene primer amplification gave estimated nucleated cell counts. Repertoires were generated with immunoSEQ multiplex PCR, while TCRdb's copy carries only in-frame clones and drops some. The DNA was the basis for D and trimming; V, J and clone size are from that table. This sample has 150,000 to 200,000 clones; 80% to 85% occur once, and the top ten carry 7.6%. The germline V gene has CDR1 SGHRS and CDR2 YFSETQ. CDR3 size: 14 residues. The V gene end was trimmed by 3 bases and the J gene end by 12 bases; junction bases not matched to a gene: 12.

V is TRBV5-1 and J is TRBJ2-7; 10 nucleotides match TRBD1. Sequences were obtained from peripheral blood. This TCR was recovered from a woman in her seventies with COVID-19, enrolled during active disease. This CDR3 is CASSSQGQGTSPYF. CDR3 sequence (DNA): TGCGCCAGCAGCTCCCAGGGACAGGGGACGTCGCCGTACTTC.